What follows are 24 T cell receptor beta chains derived from one specimen sequenced in a study of CD8 T cells in ankylosing spondylitis. Each CDR3 protein gets one entry after TCRdb re-called the 5' RACE reads with MiXCR. Of more than 650,000 distinct CDR3 sequences listed, 12% are singletons. General study results and limits: Roughly eight highly homologous variants made up a TCR beta motif that seemed to typify ankylosing spondylitis blood.

These receptors lack a known antigen. Input material: blood, either unsorted or a sorted T cell fraction (not recorded which). Receptor source: a male donor with ankylosing spondylitis.

This chain joins TRBV20-1 and TRBJ2-7; D not certain. Between the trimmed V and J ends, which lost 5 bases and 4 bases, there was a span of 18 bases. The length of the CDR3 is 14 residues. Per the germline V gene, CDR1 is DFQATT and CDR2 is SNEGSKA (reference sequence). The CDR3 DNA is TGCAGTGCTGCCGCACAATTGAGTGGTTACGAGCAGTACTTC. Residues: CSAAAQLSGYEQYF.

This clonotype was detected only once. The genes are TRBV5-1 and TRBJ2-2, with D perhaps TRBD1 (5 bases). V was clipped by 1 base and J by 0 bases, with 10 bases between them. From germline, CDR1 is SGHRS and CDR2 YFSETQ. This CDR3 has 16 amino acids. This CDR3 is CASSLMGPANTGELFF. The CDR3 bases are TGCGCCAGCAGCTTGATGGGGCCTGCGAACACCGGGGAGCTGTTTTTT.

This clonotype was counted only a few times. J is TRBJ2-3 and V is TRBV6-5, with no clear D. Trimming cost V 2 bases and J 7 bases, with 13 bases left between them. Germline V gene data show CDR1 as MNHEY and CDR2 as SVGAGI. The length of the CDR3 is 14 residues. The CDR3: CASSYNGPLNTQYF. The CDR3 nucleotides are TGTGCCAGCAGTTACAACGGCCCACTAAATACGCAGTATTTT.

The rearrangement uses TRBV6-1 and TRBJ1-2; TRBD1 aligns across 9 bases. Germline CDR1 MNHNS, CDR2 SASEGT. With V trimmed by 7 bases and J by 1 base, 10 bases remained unmatched. The CDR3 extends over 16 amino acids. The CDR3 DNA sequence: TGTGCCAGCAATCCCCGGGACAGGGCCATTAACTATGGCTACACCTTC. It specifies CASNPRDRAINYGYTF.

This clonotype was detected only a few times. The chain is built from TRBV5-1 and TRBJ2-7, with no clear D. Per the germline V gene, CDR1 is SGHRS and CDR2 is YFSETQ. This CDR3 spans 15 amino acids. V lost 0 bases to trimming and J lost 3 bases, with 13 bases between them. The CDR3 spells CASSLVERVIYEQYF. In DNA form, the CDR3 reads TGCGCCAGCAGCTTGGTGGAACGGGTTATCTACGAGCAGTACTTC.

This clonotype showed up many times. The rearrangement links TRBV27 to TRBJ1-1; weak D call: TRBD1 (5 bases). Between the trimmed V and J ends, which lost 6 bases and 4 bases, there was a span of 12 bases. CDR1 is MNHEY and CDR2 is SMNVEV in the germline V gene (reference sequence). The CDR3 runs 13 residues. In DNA form, the CDR3 reads TGTGCCAGCAGGAGGGGATCGGGCACTGAAGCTTTCTTT. Residues: CASRRGSGTEAFF.

This clonotype was observed a handful of times. This chain joins TRBV5-1 and TRBJ2-3, with D tentatively TRBD2 (6 bases). Germline V gene sequence: CDR1 SGHRS, CDR2 YFSETQ. This CDR3 has 15 residues. Trimming removed 3 bases at V and 2 bases at J, with 13 bases between. The CDR3 DNA follows: TGCGCCAGCAGCTCGGGACTCGCCCTCACAGATACGCAGTATTTT. Its translation is CASSSGLALTDTQYF.

This clonotype was counted at least ten times. As DNA, the CDR3 is TGTGCCAGCAACAAGGGGGACGGCCTGAACTACACCTTC. Translating gives CASNKGDGLNYTF. This sequence joins TRBV6-1 and TRBJ1-2; TRBD1 might be the D (6 bases). The V end was cut by 7 bases, the J end by 10 bases, with 19 bases between. The CDR3 contains 13 residues. CDR1 and CDR2 (germline): MNHNS, SASEGT.

The chain has TRBV27 and TRBJ2-3; 9 bases align to TRBD1. V dropped 5 bases and J dropped 5; count of bases not matched to a gene: 8. The CDR3 totals 15 residues. The V gene's germline CDR1 is MNHEY and CDR2 SMNVEV (reference sequence). This chain's CDR3 is CASSRRDRAGDTQYF. The CDR3 DNA reads as TGTGCCAGCAGTCGCCGGGACAGGGCGGGAGATACGCAGTATTTT.

The chain has TRBV15 and TRBJ1-6; D is undetermined. Germline loops: CDR1 LNHNV, CDR2 YYDKDF (reference sequence). The CDR3 runs 15 residues. Trimming pared 0 bases from V and 9 bases from J, leaving 12 bases between. CDR3 DNA: TGTGCCACCAGCAGAGACGTTGGTAGGAGTTCACCCCTCCACTTT. Amino acids: CATSRDVGRSSPLHF.

Only a few counts were recorded for this clonotype. The chain has TRBV29-1 and TRBJ2-1, with 16 bases fitting TRBD2. The CDR3 extends over 15 amino acids. Looked up from germline, CDR1 is SQVTM and CDR2 is ANQGSEA. V lost 0 bases, J lost 12 bases, and 5 bases stayed unmatched. The CDR3 nucleotides are TGCAGCGTTGAAGAGGGGACTAGCGGGAGGGGGGCGCAGTTCTTC. Its protein is CSVEEGTSGRGAQFF.

This clonotype was counted ten times or more. The J gene is TRBJ1-1, the V gene TRBV12-3 or TRBV12-4; TRBD1 might be the D (6 bases). V lost 4 bases and J lost 2, with 14 bases in between. This CDR3 is 15 amino acids long. CDR3 region: CASSSTGRGNTEAFF. The CDR3 DNA is TGTGCCAGCAGTTCCACAGGGCGCGGTAACACTGAAGCTTTCTTT.

The chain carries TRBV7-2 and TRBJ1-1, with D uncertain. Trimming removed 0 bases from V and 4 bases from J, with 9 bases in between. The CDR3 sequence is 14 residues long. Germline values: CDR1 SGHTA, CDR2 FQGNSA. CDR3 bases: TGTGCCAGCAGCTTAGCCGACACATTCACTGAAGCTTTCTTT. Protein: CASSLADTFTEAFF.

The chain is built from TRBV6-2 or TRBV6-3 and TRBJ2-7; tentatively, D is TRBD1 (6 bases). The germline gives CDR1 MNHEY, CDR2 SVGEGT. With 3 bases removed from V and 3 bases from J, the gap between germline ends came to 15 bases. The CDR3 contains 15 residues. This CDR3 reads CASSYGGGLGYEQYF. Written as DNA, the CDR3 is TGTGCCAGCAGTTATGGGGGCGGCTTAGGCTACGAGCAGTACTTC.

Concerning this clonotype: A read error is likely, as this CDR3 ends without the conserved phenylalanine or tryptophan. No DNA is shown, since the ends of the CDR3 on it are uncertain; the CDR3 is the one TCRdb lists. This CDR3 is CSEGRGGQGV. The J gene is TRBJ2-1, the V gene TRBV20-1; the DNA was not compared with TRBD2, the D call given in the table. The germline CDR1 and CDR2 sequences are DFQATT and SNEGSKA (reference sequence). The CDR3 sequence runs 10 residues, both termini included.

This clonotype was detected only a few times. V and J are TRBV7-9 and TRBJ2-1; 10 nucleotides line up with TRBD1. Unmatched junction bases numbered 6, after V lost 3 bases and J lost 7 bases. This CDR3 is 15 amino acids long. CDR1 is SEHNR, CDR2 FQNEAQ, per germline (reference sequence). The CDR3 DNA sequence: TGTGCCAGCAGCTTCCCGGGACAGGGGTTGAATGAGCAGTTCTTC. Its protein is CASSFPGQGLNEQFF. Based on the CDR3 plus reference TRBV7-9 and TRBJ2-1, the full variable domain is DTGVSQNPRHKITKRGQNVTFRCDPISEHNRLYWYRQTLGQGPEFLTYFQNEAQLEKSRLLSDRFSAERPKGSFSTLEIQRTEQGDSAMYLCASSFPGQGLNEQFFGPGTRLTVL.

Ten or more counts support this clonotype. The CDR3 nucleotides are TGTGCCAGCAGTTTATTCTCCAGAAACAATGAGCAGTTCTTC. This encodes CASSLFSRNNEQFF. The V call is TRBV12-3 or TRBV12-4, the J call TRBJ2-1; D is unclear. The CDR3 extends over 14 amino acids. V lost 2 bases and J 5 bases, leaving 10 bases between the germline ends.

This clonotype came up a few times. This chain joins TRBV20-1 and TRBJ2-1; a possible D gene is TRBD2 (6 bases). Germline V CDR1 and CDR2: DFQATT, SNEGSKA (reference sequence). V was clipped by 6 bases and J by 7 bases, with 22 bases between them. The CDR3 has 15 amino acids. The CDR3 sequence is CSAVATSLSWNEQFF. For the CDR3, the DNA is TGCAGTGCCGTCGCGACTAGTCTAAGTTGGAATGAGCAGTTCTTC.

The chain has TRBV4-3 and TRBJ2-7, with D perhaps TRBD2 (5 bases). V was pared by 0 bases and J by 3 bases, with 12 bases between. Germline V gene lookup returns CDR1 LGHNA and CDR2 YSLEER. The CDR3 is 15 residues long. CDR3 sequence: CASSQEFGRDYEQYF. CDR3 DNA: TGCGCCAGCAGCCAAGAGTTCGGACGGGACTACGAGCAGTACTTC.

This clonotype was found many times. This rearrangement joins TRBV5-1 to TRBJ2-7; the D gene is possibly TRBD1 (6 bases). Trimming pared 1 base from V and 5 bases from J, leaving 13 bases between. Germline lookup yields CDR1 SGHRS and CDR2 YFSETQ. The CDR3 runs to 14 residues. The CDR3 is CASSLTRGVNEQYF. DNA of the CDR3: TGCGCCAGCAGCTTGACCAGGGGAGTAAACGAGCAGTACTTC.

This clonotype turned up a few times. The chain joins TRBV6-2 or TRBV6-3 to TRBJ1-5, with 9 bases matching TRBD1. CDR1 is MNHEY, CDR2 SVGEGT, per germline. After removal of 9 bases from V and 7 bases from J, the junction contained 7 bases not matched to a gene. The CDR3 length is 13 residues. The CDR3 reads CASKDRGTQPQHF. The CDR3 DNA is TGTGCCAGTAAGGACAGGGGAACCCAGCCCCAGCATTTT.

This clonotype was found a few times. The CDR3 region is CSASGGGFPSGANVLTF. CDR3 coding DNA: TGCAGTGCTAGCGGGGGCGGATTCCCCTCTGGGGCCAACGTCCTGACTTTC. The gene calls are TRBV20-1 and TRBJ2-6, with D possibly called TRBD1 or TRBD2 (6 bases each). V gave up 3 bases and J gave up 0 bases, with 15 bases separating them. Germline CDR1 is DFQATT and CDR2 is SNEGSKA (reference sequence). The CDR3 length is 17 residues.

V usage is TRBV7-8 and J usage is TRBJ2-7, with D possibly matching TRBD2 (5 bases). The CDR3 runs 15 residues. Germline V gives CDR1 SGHVS, CDR2 FQNEAQ. V gave up 5 bases and J gave up 0 bases, with 14 bases separating them. As DNA, the CDR3 is TGTGCCAGCAGCCCCCGGACTCACAGCTCCTACGAGCAGTACTTC. Translating it yields CASSPRTHSSYEQYF.

The table lists this clonotype with many counts. This chain links TRBV6-4 with TRBJ2-7, with 7 nucleotides matching TRBD1. This CDR3 region has 16 residues. Germline V gene data show CDR1 as MRHNA and CDR2 as SNTAGT. V lost 0 bases and J lost 3; bases outside the gene matches: 8. This CDR3 is CASSDSPAGGHYEQYF. DNA of the CDR3: TGTGCCAGCAGTGACTCCCCCGCAGGGGGTCACTACGAGCAGTACTTC.